This T cell receptor beta chain was identified in a study of blood T cell repertoires in COVID-19. The age range of participants was 18 to 89 years, with residence in some 25 US areas. Participant reports of clinical history set cohort assignment. Cohort 3 recovered donors had two negative PCRs, clearance, or symptom resolution. Profiled with immunoSEQ multiplex PCR; TCRdb holds only in-frame clones, not every one. The sample consists of about 330,000 clones, 92% of them appearing once. Germline CDR1 and CDR2: MNHEY and SMNVEV (reference sequence). Trimming at V came to 4 bases and at J to 0 bases, leaving 11 bases not matched to a gene. The CDR3 contains 17 residues.

The chain has TRBV27 and TRBJ2-7; TRBD1 agrees at 8 bases. This TCR was recovered from a woman aged 25 to 39 who had recovered from COVID-19. The sequenced sample was PBMCs or T cells enriched from blood (not recorded which). The CDR3 DNA follows: TGTGCCAGCAGTTCAATTCCGGGACAGGCGACCTCCTACGAGCAGTACTTC. Its protein is CASSSIPGQATSYEQYF.